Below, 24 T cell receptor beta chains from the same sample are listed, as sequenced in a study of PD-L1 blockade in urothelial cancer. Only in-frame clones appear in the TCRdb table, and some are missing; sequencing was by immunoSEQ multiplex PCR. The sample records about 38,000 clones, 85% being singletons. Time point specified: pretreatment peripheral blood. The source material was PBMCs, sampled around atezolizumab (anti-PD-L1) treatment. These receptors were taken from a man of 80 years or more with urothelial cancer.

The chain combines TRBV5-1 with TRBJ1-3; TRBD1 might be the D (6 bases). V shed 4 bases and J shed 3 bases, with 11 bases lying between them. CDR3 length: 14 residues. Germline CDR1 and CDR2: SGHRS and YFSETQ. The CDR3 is CASSREGDGNTIYF. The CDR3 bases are TGCGCCAGCAGCCGAGAGGGGGATGGAAACACCATATATTTT. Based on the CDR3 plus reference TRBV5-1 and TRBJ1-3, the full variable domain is KAGVTQTPRYLIKTRGQQVTLSCSPISGHRSVSWYQQTPGQGLQFLFEYFSETQRNKGNFPGRFSGRQFSNSRSEMNVSTLELGDSALYLCASSREGDGNTIYFGEGSWLTVV.

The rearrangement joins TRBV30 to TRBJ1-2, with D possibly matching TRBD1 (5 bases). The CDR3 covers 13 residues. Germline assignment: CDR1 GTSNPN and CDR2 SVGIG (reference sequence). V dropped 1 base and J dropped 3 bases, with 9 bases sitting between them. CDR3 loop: CAWSDRGDYGYTF. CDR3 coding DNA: TGTGCCTGGAGTGACCGGGGGGACTATGGCTACACCTTC.

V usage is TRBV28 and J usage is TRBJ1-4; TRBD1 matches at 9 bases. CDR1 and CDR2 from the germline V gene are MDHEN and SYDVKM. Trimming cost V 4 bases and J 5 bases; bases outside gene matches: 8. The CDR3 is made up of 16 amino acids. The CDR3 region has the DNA TGTGCCAGCAGTTCCTTCCGGGACAGGGCGAATGAAAAACTGTTTTTT. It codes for CASSSFRDRANEKLFF.

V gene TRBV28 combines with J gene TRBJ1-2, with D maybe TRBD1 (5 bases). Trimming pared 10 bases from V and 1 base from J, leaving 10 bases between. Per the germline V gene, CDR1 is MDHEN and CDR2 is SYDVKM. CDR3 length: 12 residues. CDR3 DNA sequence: TGTGCCACCGGAGGGGTTAACTATGGCTACACCTTC. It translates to CATGGVNYGYTF.

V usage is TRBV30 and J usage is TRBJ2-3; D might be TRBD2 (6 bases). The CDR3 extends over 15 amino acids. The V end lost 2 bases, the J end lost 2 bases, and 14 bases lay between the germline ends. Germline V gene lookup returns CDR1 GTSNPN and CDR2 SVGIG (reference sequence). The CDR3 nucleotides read TGTGCCTGGAGTAAAACGGGGGACCTCACAGATACGCAGTATTTT. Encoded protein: CAWSKTGDLTDTQYF.

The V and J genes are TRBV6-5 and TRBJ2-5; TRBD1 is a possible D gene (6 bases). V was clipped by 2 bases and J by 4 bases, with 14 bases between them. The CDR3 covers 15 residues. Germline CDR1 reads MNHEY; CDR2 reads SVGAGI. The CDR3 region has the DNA TGTGCCAGCAGTTACGACAGGATATGTGGAGAGACCCAGTACTTC. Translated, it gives CASSYDRICGETQYF.

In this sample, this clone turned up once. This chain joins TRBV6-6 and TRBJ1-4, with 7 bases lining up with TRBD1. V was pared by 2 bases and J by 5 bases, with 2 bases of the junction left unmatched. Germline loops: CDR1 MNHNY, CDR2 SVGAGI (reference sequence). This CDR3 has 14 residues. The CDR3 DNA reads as TGTGCCAGCAGTTACAGAGGGGGCAATGAAAAACTGTTTTTT. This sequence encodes CASSYRGGNEKLFF.

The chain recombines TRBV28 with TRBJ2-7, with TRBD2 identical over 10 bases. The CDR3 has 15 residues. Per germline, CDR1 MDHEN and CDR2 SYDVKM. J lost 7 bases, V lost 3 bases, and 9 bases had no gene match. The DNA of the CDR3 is TGTGCCAGCAGTTTTGGGCTAGCGGGAGCCTGGGAGCAGTACTTC. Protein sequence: CASSFGLAGAWEQYF. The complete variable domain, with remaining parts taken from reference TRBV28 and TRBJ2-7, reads DVKVTQSSRYLVKRTGEKVFLECVQDMDHENMFWYRQDPGLGLRLIYFSYDVKMKEKGDIPEGYSVSREKKERFSLILESASTNQTSMYLCASSFGLAGAWEQYFGPGTRLTVT.

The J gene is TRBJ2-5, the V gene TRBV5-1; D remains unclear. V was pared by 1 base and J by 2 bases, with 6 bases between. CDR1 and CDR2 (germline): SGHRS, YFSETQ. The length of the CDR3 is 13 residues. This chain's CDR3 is CASSLPSQETQYF. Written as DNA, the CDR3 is TGCGCCAGCAGCTTGCCCTCTCAAGAGACCCAGTACTTC.

The CDR3 loop reads CASSLKGGLAANNEQFF. For the CDR3, the DNA is TGTGCCAGCAGCTTAAAGGGGGGCCTAGCGGCGAACAATGAGCAGTTCTTC. The chain recombines TRBV13 with TRBJ2-1; D is possibly TRBD2 (7 bases). The CDR3 sequence is 17 residues long. Germline lookup yields CDR1 PRHDT and CDR2 FYEKMQ (reference sequence). V was cut by 2 bases and J by 5 bases, with 19 bases left in between.

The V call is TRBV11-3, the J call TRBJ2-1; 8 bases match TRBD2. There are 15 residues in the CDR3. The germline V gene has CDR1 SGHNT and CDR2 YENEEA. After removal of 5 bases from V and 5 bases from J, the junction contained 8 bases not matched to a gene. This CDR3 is CASSPGTRNDNEQFF. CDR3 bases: TGTGCCAGCAGCCCCGGGACTAGGAACGACAATGAGCAGTTCTTC.

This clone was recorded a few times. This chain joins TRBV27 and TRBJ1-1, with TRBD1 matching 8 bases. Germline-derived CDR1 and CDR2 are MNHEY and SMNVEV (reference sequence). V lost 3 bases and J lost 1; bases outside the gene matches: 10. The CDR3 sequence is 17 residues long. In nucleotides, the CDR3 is TGTGCCAGCAGTTTTCGGACAGGGAGAATGGCGAACACTGAAGCTTTCTTT. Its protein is CASSFRTGRMANTEAFF.

Here the CDR3 DNA reads TGTGCCAGTAGTGCCCCCGGGACAGGGCCCGAGACCCAGTACTTC. Encoded protein: CASSAPGTGPETQYF. V usage is TRBV19 and J usage is TRBJ2-5, with 9 bases aligning to TRBD1. CDR1 LNHDA and CDR2 SQIVND come from the germline V gene (reference sequence). This CDR3 comprises 15 residues. V shed 5 bases, J shed 5 bases, and the junction held 9 bases outside the gene matches.

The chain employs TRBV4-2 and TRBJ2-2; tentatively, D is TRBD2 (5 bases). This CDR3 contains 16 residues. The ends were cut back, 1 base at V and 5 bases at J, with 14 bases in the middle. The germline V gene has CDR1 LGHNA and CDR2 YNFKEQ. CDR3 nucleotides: TGTGCCAGCAGCCAAGGGGTTAGCGCAGATACCGGGGAGCTGTTTTTT. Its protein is CASSQGVSADTGELFF.

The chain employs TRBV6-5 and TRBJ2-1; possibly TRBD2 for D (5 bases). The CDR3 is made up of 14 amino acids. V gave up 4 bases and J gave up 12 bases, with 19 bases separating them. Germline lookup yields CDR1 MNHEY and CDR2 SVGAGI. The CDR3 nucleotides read TGTGCCAGCAGTTTGGACTCGACTGCGAGGGTGCAGTTCTTC. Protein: CASSLDSTARVQFF.

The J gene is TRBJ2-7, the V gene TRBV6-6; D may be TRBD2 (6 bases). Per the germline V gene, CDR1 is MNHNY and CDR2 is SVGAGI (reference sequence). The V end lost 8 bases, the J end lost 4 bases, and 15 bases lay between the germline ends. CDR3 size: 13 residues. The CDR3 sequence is CASHRDLGYEQYF. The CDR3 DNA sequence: TGTGCCAGCCACCGGGACTTGGGGTACGAGCAGTACTTC.

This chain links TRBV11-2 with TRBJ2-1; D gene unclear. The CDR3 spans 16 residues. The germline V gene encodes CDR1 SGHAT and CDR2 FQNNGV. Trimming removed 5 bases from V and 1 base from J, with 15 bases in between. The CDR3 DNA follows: TGTGCCAGCAGCCGCCTAGGCCCCGGGTCCTACAATGAGCAGTTCTTC. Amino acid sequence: CASSRLGPGSYNEQFF.

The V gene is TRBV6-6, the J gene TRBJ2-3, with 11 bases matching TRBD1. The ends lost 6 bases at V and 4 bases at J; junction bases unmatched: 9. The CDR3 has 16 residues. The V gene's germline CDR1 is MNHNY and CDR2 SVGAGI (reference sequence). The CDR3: CASSRTGGSLADTQYF. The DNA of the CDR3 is TGTGCCAGCAGCCGGACAGGGGGCAGTTTGGCAGATACGCAGTATTTT.

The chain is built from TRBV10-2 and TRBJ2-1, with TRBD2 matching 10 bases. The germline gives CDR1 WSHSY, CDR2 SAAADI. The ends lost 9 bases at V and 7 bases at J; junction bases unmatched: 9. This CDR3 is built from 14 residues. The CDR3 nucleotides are TGCGCCAGTACTCCCCCGGGACTAGCGAATGAGCAGTTCTTC. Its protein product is CASTPPGLANEQFF.

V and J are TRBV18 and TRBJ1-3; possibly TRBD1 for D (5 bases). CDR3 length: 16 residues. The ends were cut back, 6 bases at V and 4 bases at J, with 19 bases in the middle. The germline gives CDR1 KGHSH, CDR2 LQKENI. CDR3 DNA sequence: TGTGCCAGCTCTCTGGGGGGGACTTCTTCGGGAAACACCATATATTTT. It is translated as CASSLGGTSSGNTIYF.

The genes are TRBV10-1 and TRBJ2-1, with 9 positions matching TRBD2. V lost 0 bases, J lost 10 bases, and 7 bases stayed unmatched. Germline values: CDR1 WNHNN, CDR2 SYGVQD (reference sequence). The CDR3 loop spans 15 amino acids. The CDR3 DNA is TGCGCCAGCAGTGAGTCCGGGACTAGCATTAGGGAGCAGTTCTTC. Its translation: CASSESGTSIREQFF.

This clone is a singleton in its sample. The CDR3 sequence is CASTLSLANNEQFF. CDR3 bases: TGTGCCAGCACCCTTTCCCTAGCGAACAATGAGCAGTTCTTC. This rearrangement joins TRBV2 to TRBJ2-1; D might be TRBD2 (6 bases). In germline, CDR1 is SNHLY, CDR2 FYNNEI. V lost 7 bases and J 5 bases, leaving 15 bases between the germline ends. The CDR3 length is 14 residues.

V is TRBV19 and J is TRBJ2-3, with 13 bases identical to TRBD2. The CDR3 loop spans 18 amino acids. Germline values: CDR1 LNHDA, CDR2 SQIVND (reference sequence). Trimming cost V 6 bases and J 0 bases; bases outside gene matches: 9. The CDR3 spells CASSHRGLAGTSTDTQYF. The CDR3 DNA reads TGTGCCAGTAGCCACAGGGGACTAGCGGGGACTAGCACAGATACGCAGTATTTT. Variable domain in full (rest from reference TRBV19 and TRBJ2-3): DGGITQSPKYLFRKEGQNVTLSCEQNLNHDAMYWYRQDPGQGLRLIYYSQIVNDFQKGDIAEGYSVSREKKESFPLTVTSAQKNPTAFYLCASSHRGLAGTSTDTQYFGPGTRLTVL.

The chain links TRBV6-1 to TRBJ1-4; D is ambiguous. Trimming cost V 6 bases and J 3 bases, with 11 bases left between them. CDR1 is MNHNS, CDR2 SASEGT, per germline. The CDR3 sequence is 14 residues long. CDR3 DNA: TGTGCCAGCAGCCCCGCAGTACCTAATGAAAAACTGTTTTTT. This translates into CASSPAVPNEKLFF.